The 30 T cell receptor beta chains in this list originate from one sample, sequenced in a study of T cell repertoires in cytomegalovirus infection. Using its own MiXCR run on the reads, TCRdb lists one record per CDR3 protein. The table shows approximately 400,000 distinct CDR3 sequences, with under 40% occurring only once. Material for sequencing was PBMCs. The receptors here all came from a human donor in good health (CMV status not recorded). Some clones in this sample may be carry-over from other donors' samples.

This clonotype has only a few counts. The chain combines TRBV19 with TRBJ1-2; D is undetermined. V was cut by 5 bases and J by 3 bases, with 16 bases left in between. Germline V gene lookup returns CDR1 LNHDA and CDR2 SQIVND (reference sequence). This CDR3 is 15 amino acids long. DNA of the CDR3: TGTGCCAGTAGTCGTAGGACGAGCGGGGACTATGGCTACACCTTC. It encodes CASSRRTSGDYGYTF.

The chain employs TRBV6-6 and TRBJ1-1, with 9 bases aligning to TRBD1. Germline V lookup: CDR1 MNHNY, CDR2 SVGAGI (reference sequence). V shed 11 bases, J shed 3 bases, and the junction held 10 bases outside the gene matches. CDR3 size: 14 residues. CDR3 sequence (DNA): TGTGCCCTCAGTTACAGGGACAGGGACACTGAAGCTTTCTTT. Encoded protein: CALSYRDRDTEAFF.

This chain links TRBV12-3 or TRBV12-4 with TRBJ2-2; TRBD1 agrees at 7 bases. Trimming removed 6 bases from V and 6 bases from J; junction bases left unmatched: 16. CDR3 length: 17 amino acids. In DNA form, the CDR3 reads TGTGCCAGCAGCGCCGATAACAGGGGTGGTATATCCGGGGAGCTGTTTTTT. It specifies CASSADNRGGISGELFF.

This clonotype was seen only a few times. The chain uses TRBV12-3 or TRBV12-4 and TRBJ2-7; D uncertain. The germline V and J ends were trimmed by 1 base and 9 bases, with 10 bases remaining between them. This CDR3 is 12 amino acids long. CDR3 sequence: CASSLEPSVQYF. Here the CDR3 DNA reads TGTGCCAGCAGTTTAGAACCGTCGGTGCAGTACTTC.

Worth noting for this clonotype: One base away lies a much larger clone, so this may be a sequencing read error. This rearrangement joins TRBV7-2 to TRBJ1-4; 9 bases match TRBD1. This CDR3 has 15 residues. Germline CDR1 reads SGHTA; CDR2 reads FQGNSA. Trimming removed 5 bases from V and 10 bases from J; junction bases left unmatched: 11. The CDR3 DNA reads TGTGCCAGCAGCCCCCGACAGGGGGGAGGTGTAAAACTGTTTTTT. Amino acid sequence: CASSPRQGGGVKLFF. The variable domain in full, completed from reference TRBV7-2 and TRBJ1-4, reads GAGVSQSPSNKVTEKGKDVELRCDPISGHTALYWYRQSLGQGLEFLIYFQGNSAPDKSGLPSDRFSAERTGGSVSTLTIQRTQQEDSAVYLCASSPRQGGGVKLFFGSGTQLSVL.

The sample holds a few counts of this clonotype. The chain combines TRBV7-1 with TRBJ2-7, with 8 bases lining up with TRBD1. TRBV7-1 is recorded as an ORF, its role being uncertain. This CDR3 region has 15 residues. V trimming: 5 bases; J trimming: 3 bases; junction bases outside the gene matches: 9. CDR3 sequence reads: CASSPTGAPNYEQYF. The CDR3 DNA reads as TGTGCCAGCAGCCCGACAGGGGCACCAAACTACGAGCAGTACTTC.

In its sample, this clonotype was seen many times. V usage is TRBV6-1 and J usage is TRBJ1-5; 7 bases map to TRBD1. V gave up 6 bases and J gave up 1 base; unmatched junction bases: 6. Germline V CDR1 and CDR2: MNHNS, SASEGT. There are 15 residues in the CDR3. The CDR3 nucleotides read TGTGCCAGCAGGCCGCAGGGGGGGAGCAATCAGCCCCAGCATTTT. Amino acids: CASRPQGGSNQPQHF.

The chain combines TRBV2 with TRBJ2-1; no firm D call. Germline CDR1 reads SNHLY; CDR2 reads FYNNEI. Trimming took 1 base from V and 0 from J, leaving 10 bases between them. The CDR3 has 16 amino acids. CDR3 in amino acids: CASSEEQLSSYNEQFF. The CDR3 DNA is TGTGCCAGCAGTGAAGAACAGCTAAGCTCCTACAATGAGCAGTTCTTC. The complete variable domain, with remaining parts taken from reference TRBV2 and TRBJ2-1, reads EPEVTQTPSHQVTQMGQEVILRCVPISNHLYFYWYRQILGQKVEFLVSFYNNEISEKSEIFDDQFSVERPDGSNFTLKIRSTKLEDSAMYFCASSEEQLSSYNEQFFGPGTRLTVL.

The CDR3 here is CSVAQGTNSNQPQHF. The DNA of the CDR3 is TGCAGCGTTGCCCAGGGGACAAATAGCAATCAGCCCCAGCATTTT. This chain uses TRBV29-1 with TRBJ1-5, with D perhaps matching TRBD1 (6 bases). The V end lost 4 bases, the J end lost 0 bases, and 13 bases lay between the germline ends. The germline gives CDR1 SQVTM, CDR2 ANQGSEA. There are 15 residues in the CDR3.

V is TRBV7-2 and J is TRBJ2-5; weak D call: TRBD2 (7 bases). With 7 bases removed from V and 4 bases from J, the gap between germline ends came to 19 bases. Germline V gene data show CDR1 as SGHTA and CDR2 as FQGNSA. The CDR3 sequence is 15 residues long. CDR3 sequence reads: CASTEGGGEGETQYF. CDR3 nucleotides: TGTGCCAGCACCGAGGGGGGGGGGGAGGGAGAGACCCAGTACTTC.

This clonotype was counted between two and nine times. The rearrangement uses TRBV7-9 and TRBJ1-4; 7 bases fit TRBD1. CDR1 SEHNR and CDR2 FQNEAQ come from the germline V gene (reference sequence). J lost 7 bases, V lost 6 bases, and 8 bases had no gene match. This CDR3 comprises 14 residues. The chain's CDR3 is CASRPGGLGEKLFF. CDR3 sequence (DNA): TGTGCCAGCAGGCCAGGGGGATTGGGTGAAAAACTGTTTTTT.

This clonotype was detected only a few times. This chain uses TRBV6-6 with TRBJ1-3; D is uncertain. From germline, CDR1 is MNHNY and CDR2 SVGAGI (reference sequence). This CDR3 region has 13 residues. Trimming removed 6 bases from V and 0 bases from J, with 6 bases in between. The CDR3 sequence is CASRPPSGNTIYF. For the CDR3, the DNA is TGTGCCAGCAGGCCCCCCTCTGGAAACACCATATATTTT.

The sample holds one count of this clonotype. The chain has TRBV2 and TRBJ1-6, with a tentative D call TRBD1 (5 bases). The CDR3 is made up of 18 amino acids. Germline V gene data show CDR1 as SNHLY and CDR2 as FYNNEI. Trimming took off 0 bases at V and 8 bases at J, with 20 bases between the two ends. Here the CDR3 reads CASSEAPGTILTDSPLHF. Written as DNA, the CDR3 is TGTGCCAGCAGTGAAGCGCCCGGGACTATACTAACGGATTCACCCCTCCACTTT.

As to this clonotype: No conserved phenylalanine or tryptophan ends this CDR3, so it is likely a read error. This chain joins TRBV4-1 and TRBJ2-1; 15 bases are shared with TRBD2. Per the germline V gene, CDR1 is MGHRA and CDR2 is YSYEKL. The CDR3 is made up of 16 amino acids. J was trimmed by 8 bases and V by 5 bases; bases with no gene match: 7. For the CDR3, the DNA is TGCGCCAGCAGCTCGAGGACTAGCGGGGGGGCCGATGAGCAGTTCGTC. It specifies CASSSRTSGGADEQFV.

The rearrangement joins TRBV4-1 to TRBJ2-5, with a weak D call TRBD2 (5 bases). The CDR3 is 16 amino acids. The germline CDR1 and CDR2 sequences are MGHRA and YSYEKL. Trimming took off 3 bases at V and 5 bases at J, with 19 bases between the two ends. The CDR3 DNA reads as TGCGCCAGCAGCCAGGATAGTAGCGAATCGGGGGAGACCCAGTACTTC. This codes for CASSQDSSESGETQYF.

The sample holds many counts of this clonotype. The chain carries TRBV7-8 and TRBJ1-6, with 8 nucleotides matching TRBD1. Germline CDR1 SGHVS, CDR2 FQNEAQ. V shed 1 base, J shed 8 bases, and the junction held 4 bases outside the gene matches. The CDR3 loop spans 15 amino acids. CDR3 nucleotide sequence: TGTGCCAGCAGCTTAGGGACAGGGAAGGATTCACCCCTCCACTTT. Translating it yields CASSLGTGKDSPLHF.

This clonotype was counted ten times or more. The chain joins TRBV12-3 or TRBV12-4 to TRBJ1-5; 9 bases line up with TRBD1. The V gene end was trimmed by 7 bases and the J gene end by 5 bases; junction bases not matched to a gene: 3. The CDR3 has 13 amino acids. In DNA form, the CDR3 reads TGTGCCAGCACAAGGGACAGGGATCAGCCCCAGCATTTT. The encoded protein is CASTRDRDQPQHF.

This clonotype was seen at least ten times. The chain uses TRBV7-2 and TRBJ2-3; no clear D. The CDR3 loop spans 13 amino acids. V dropped 3 bases and J dropped 4 bases, with 8 bases sitting between them. Germline assignment: CDR1 SGHTA and CDR2 FQGNSA. The CDR3 sequence: CASSFYLADTQYF. The CDR3 DNA is TGTGCCAGCAGCTTCTATCTGGCAGATACGCAGTATTTT.

On this clonotype itself: One end of the junction varies from germline; a read error may be responsible. This sequence joins TRBV5-6 and TRBJ1-1, with a possible D match to TRBD1 (5 bases). The germline V gene encodes CDR1 SGHDT and CDR2 YYEEEE. The length of the CDR3 is 16 residues. The CDR3 loop reads CASSLAGLGPNTEALF. The CDR3 region has the DNA TGTGCCAGCAGCTTGGCAGGGTTGGGGCCGAACACTGAAGCTTTATTT.

This clonotype appeared many times. V usage is TRBV7-2 and J usage is TRBJ1-2, with D unresolved. The germline gives CDR1 SGHTA, CDR2 FQGNSA. V gave up 5 bases and J gave up 6 bases, with 19 bases separating them. The CDR3 extends over 15 amino acids. CDR3 nucleotides: TGTGCCAGCAGCCCCCTCGGTTTCCGCGGGGATGGCTACACCTTC. Amino acid sequence: CASSPLGFRGDGYTF.

The chain uses TRBV28 and TRBJ2-6; D is unclear. The CDR3 loop spans 14 amino acids. Germline lookup yields CDR1 MDHEN and CDR2 SYDVKM. V was cut by 9 bases and J by 0 bases, with 9 bases left in between. CDR3: CASTFHSGANVLTF. The CDR3 DNA sequence: TGTGCCAGTACTTTTCACTCTGGGGCCAACGTCCTGACTTTC. The variable domain in full, with the rest retrieved from reference TRBV28 and TRBJ2-6, is DVKVTQSSRYLVKRTGEKVFLECVQDMDHENMFWYRQDPGLGLRLIYFSYDVKMKEKGDIPEGYSVSREKKERFSLILESASTNQTSMYLCASTFHSGANVLTFGAGSRLTVL.

CDR3 protein: CASSRRVQIGETQYF. CDR3 nucleotides: TGTGCCAGCAGCCGCCGGGTCCAGATAGGAGAGACCCAGTACTTC. This chain connects TRBV6-5 to TRBJ2-5; no firm D call. With 6 bases removed from V and 4 bases from J, the gap between germline ends came to 18 bases. CDR3 length: 15 residues. Germline CDR1 reads MNHEY; CDR2 reads SVGAGI.

The chain recombines TRBV27 with TRBJ1-5; D might be TRBD1 (6 bases). The germline V and J ends were trimmed by 4 bases and 4 bases, with 14 bases remaining between them. The CDR3 length is 15 residues. Per the germline V gene, CDR1 is MNHEY and CDR2 is SMNVEV (reference sequence). The CDR3 DNA reads TGTGCCAGCAGTTCACAAGGACAGCCTAATCAGCCCCAGCATTTT. It translates to CASSSQGQPNQPQHF.

This clonotype was seen more than once but under ten times. The gene calls are TRBV28 and TRBJ2-2; perhaps TRBD1 as D (5 bases). The CDR3 is 15 residues long. V was trimmed by 7 bases and J by 0 bases, leaving 12 bases between them. Germline V gene sequence: CDR1 MDHEN, CDR2 SYDVKM. CDR3 DNA sequence: TGTGCCAGCATCCGACAGTCGGCGAACACCGGGGAGCTGTTTTTT. The encoded protein is CASIRQSANTGELFF.

This clonotype was detected only a few times. The chain employs TRBV27 and TRBJ2-7; 9 bases map to TRBD2. V trimming: 1 base; J trimming: 4 bases; junction bases outside the gene matches: 5. The CDR3 contains 15 residues. Germline CDR1 and CDR2: MNHEY and SMNVEV (reference sequence). CDR3 sequence reads: CASSLFGGGAYEQYF. For the CDR3, the DNA is TGTGCCAGCAGTTTATTTGGCGGGGGGGCGTACGAGCAGTACTTC.

The gene calls are TRBV19 and TRBJ2-2; 15 bases agree with TRBD2. The CDR3 runs 18 residues. CDR1 LNHDA and CDR2 SQIVND come from the germline V gene (reference sequence). J gave up 5 bases and V 5 bases, and 9 bases lay outside the gene matches. The CDR3 protein is CASSPRTSGGAVTGELFF. In DNA form, the CDR3 reads TGTGCCAGTAGTCCTCGGACTAGCGGGGGGGCCGTGACCGGGGAGCTGTTTTTT.

This clonotype was counted between two and nine times. V gene TRBV19 combines with J gene TRBJ1-5; a weak D match, TRBD1 (6 bases). Trimming cost V 6 bases and J 4 bases, with 19 bases left between them. Germline CDR1 LNHDA, CDR2 SQIVND (reference sequence). This CDR3 has 16 residues. CDR3 loop: CASRPVGHLKNQPQHF. The CDR3 DNA reads TGTGCCAGTAGACCGGTGGGACACCTGAAAAATCAGCCCCAGCATTTT.

This clonotype came up a few times. The V and J genes are TRBV12-3 or TRBV12-4 and TRBJ2-1, with D maybe TRBD2 (5 bases). V lost 4 bases and J 10 bases, leaving 11 bases between the germline ends. This CDR3 region has 12 residues. CDR3 loop: CASSWTEGEQFF. In DNA, the CDR3 is TGTGCCAGCAGTTGGACTGAGGGAGAGCAGTTCTTC.

This clonotype was counted many times. V gene TRBV7-3 combines with J gene TRBJ1-6; 7 bases line up with TRBD1. Germline assignment: CDR1 SGHTA and CDR2 FQGTGA. This CDR3 has 17 amino acids. J was trimmed by 1 base and V by 5 bases; bases with no gene match: 8. This chain's CDR3 is CASSLTGVRSYNSPLHF. DNA for the CDR3: TGTGCCAGCAGCCTTACAGGGGTTAGGTCCTATAATTCACCCCTCCACTTT.

This clonotype was observed many times. The chain employs TRBV4-2 and TRBJ1-3; 7 nucleotides match TRBD1. Trimming removed 3 bases from V and 3 bases from J; junction bases left unmatched: 8. Germline loops: CDR1 LGHNA, CDR2 YNFKEQ. The CDR3 consists of 16 residues. CDR3 residues: CASSQRTGEGGNTIYF. As DNA, the CDR3 is TGTGCCAGCAGCCAGCGCACAGGGGAGGGTGGAAACACCATATATTTT.